This TCR beta chain was found in a study of blood T cell repertoires in COVID-19. On the study more broadly: Whether acute or convalescent, the COVID-19 samples came from the United States, Italy and Spain. T cells, B-cell-depleted T cells, or PBMCs supplied cDNA or gDNA.

V was trimmed by 6 bases and J by 9 bases, leaving 12 bases between them. The germline V gene encodes CDR1 MNHEY and CDR2 SVGAGI. This CDR3 is built from 12 residues. This table comes from immunoSEQ multiplex PCR, and its TCRdb copy is limited to in-frame clones, with some not included. Among approximately 120,000 clones listed, about 88% were seen once. V and J are TRBV6-5 and TRBJ2-1; D is unresolved. The TCR sequence derives from a human donor in a cohort sampled during active COVID-19. The sample consisted of peripheral blood. The chain's CDR3 is CASSNQVAEQFF. The CDR3 DNA reads as TGTGCCAGCAGCAACCAAGTGGCTGAGCAGTTCTTC.